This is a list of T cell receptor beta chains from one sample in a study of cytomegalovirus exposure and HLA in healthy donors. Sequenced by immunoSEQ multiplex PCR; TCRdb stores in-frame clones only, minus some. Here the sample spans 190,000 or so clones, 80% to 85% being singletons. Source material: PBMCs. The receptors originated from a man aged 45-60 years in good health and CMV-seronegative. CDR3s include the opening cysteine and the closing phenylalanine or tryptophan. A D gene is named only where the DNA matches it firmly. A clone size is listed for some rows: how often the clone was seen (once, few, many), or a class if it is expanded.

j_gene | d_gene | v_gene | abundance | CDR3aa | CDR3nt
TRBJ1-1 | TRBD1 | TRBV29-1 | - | CSVSGTGSTEAFF | TGCAGCGTTTCCGGGACAGGGAGCACTGAAGCTTTCTTT
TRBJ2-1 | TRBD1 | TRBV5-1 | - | CASSSGQISYNEQFF | TGCGCCAGCAGCTCGGGACAGATCTCCTACAATGAGCAGTTCTTC
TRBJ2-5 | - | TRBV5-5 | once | CASSFGGAGETQYF | TGTGCCAGCAGCTTTGGGGGGGCCGGGGAGACCCAGTACTTC
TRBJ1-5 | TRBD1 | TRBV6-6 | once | CASSLDTGDFGPQHF | TGTGCCAGCAGTTTAGATACAGGGGACTTTGGGCCCCAGCATTTT
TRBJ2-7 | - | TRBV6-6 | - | CASRTAVVQPYEQYF | TGTGCCAGCAGAACAGCGGTGGTTCAGCCCTACGAGCAGTACTTC
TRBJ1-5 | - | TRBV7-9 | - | CASSLTGINQPQHF | TGTGCCAGCAGCTTAACGGGGATTAATCAGCCCCAGCATTTT
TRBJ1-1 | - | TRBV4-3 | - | CASSQDSQGNTEAFF | TGCGCCAGCAGCCAAGATAGTCAGGGGAACACTGAAGCTTTCTTT
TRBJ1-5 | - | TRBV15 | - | CATSRGGGSNQPQHF | TGTGCCACCAGCAGGGGAGGGGGTAGCAATCAGCCCCAGCATTTT
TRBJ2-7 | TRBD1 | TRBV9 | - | CASSVVGTGDHEQYF | TGTGCCAGCAGCGTAGTTGGGACAGGGGACCACGAGCAGTACTTC
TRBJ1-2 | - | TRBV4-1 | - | CASSLTGTNYGYTF | TGCGCCAGCAGTCTAACAGGGACCAACTATGGCTACACCTTC
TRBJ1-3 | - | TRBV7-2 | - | CASSLGGGASGNTIYF | TGTGCCAGCAGCTTAGGGGGAGGAGCCTCTGGAAACACCATATATTTT
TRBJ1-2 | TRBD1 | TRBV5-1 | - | CASSLETRGRYGYTF | TGCGCCAGCAGCTTAGAAACCAGGGGGCGGTATGGCTACACCTTC
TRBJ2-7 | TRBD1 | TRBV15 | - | CATSRDSTGSAEQYF | TGTGCCACCAGCAGAGACTCGACAGGGTCCGCCGAGCAGTACTTC
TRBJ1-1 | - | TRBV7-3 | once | CASSLANGGLNTEAFF | TGTGCCAGCAGCTTAGCGAACGGGGGACTGAACACTGAAGCTTTCTTT
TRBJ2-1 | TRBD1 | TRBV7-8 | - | CASSLDSGQAYNEQFF | TGTGCCAGCAGCTTAGATTCGGGACAGGCGTACAATGAGCAGTTCTTC
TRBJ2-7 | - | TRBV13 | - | CASSFDGRGSEQYF | TGTGCCAGCAGCTTTGATGGCCGAGGTTCGGAGCAGTACTTC
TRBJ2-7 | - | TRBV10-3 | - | CAISGLSLGVEQYF | TGTGCCATCAGTGGCCTCTCTCTAGGAGTCGAGCAGTACTTC
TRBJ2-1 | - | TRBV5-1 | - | CATSLGGLYNEQFF | TGCGCCACCAGTTTGGGTGGGCTATACAATGAGCAGTTCTTC
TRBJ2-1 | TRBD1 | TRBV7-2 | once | CASSLEGAPQFF | TGTGCCAGCAGCTTAGAGGGGGCCCCGCAGTTCTTC
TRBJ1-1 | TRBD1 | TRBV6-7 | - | CASGTGSPEAFF | TGTGCCAGCGGGACAGGGAGCCCTGAAGCTTTCTTT
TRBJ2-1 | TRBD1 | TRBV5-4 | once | CASSQDPSGGARNEQFF | TGTGCCAGCAGCCAGGACCCGTCAGGGGGCGCCCGGAATGAGCAGTTCTTC
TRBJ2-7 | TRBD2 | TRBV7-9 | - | CASSSRGTSGGAVEQYF | TGTGCCAGCAGCTCACGCGGGACTAGCGGGGGGGCGGTTGAGCAGTACTTC
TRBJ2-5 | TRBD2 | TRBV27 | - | CASSSPVRGVETQYF | TGTGCCAGCAGTTCCCCGGTTCGGGGGGTAGAGACCCAGTACTTC
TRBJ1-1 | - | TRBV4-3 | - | CATPSRFMNTEAFF | TGCGCCACCCCTAGCCGCTTTATGAACACTGAAGCTTTCTTT
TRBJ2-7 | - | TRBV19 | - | CATTSVGSYEQYF | TGTGCCACCACTAGTGTAGGCTCCTACGAGCAGTACTTC
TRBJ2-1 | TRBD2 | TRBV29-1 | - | CSVNQGGVSYNEQFF | TGCAGCGTTAACCAGGGAGGGGTCTCCTACAATGAGCAGTTCTTC
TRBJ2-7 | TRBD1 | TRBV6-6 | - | CASRPAPTGTYEQYF | TGTGCCAGCAGACCGGCCCCGACAGGGACCTACGAGCAGTACTTC
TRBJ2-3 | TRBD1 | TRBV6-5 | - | CASTDRGGTDTQYF | TGTGCCAGCACGGACAGGGGGGGCACAGATACGCAGTATTTT
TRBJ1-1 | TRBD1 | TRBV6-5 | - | CASSYRQGYEAFF | TGTGCCAGCAGTTACCGACAGGGTTATGAAGCTTTCTTT
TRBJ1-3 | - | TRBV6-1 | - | CAGRGQTDSGNTIYF | TGTGCCGGCAGGGGCCAGACAGACTCTGGAAACACCATATATTTT
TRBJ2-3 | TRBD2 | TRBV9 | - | CASSVGGLGSTDTQYF | TGTGCCAGCAGCGTAGGGGGACTAGGGAGCACAGATACGCAGTATTTT
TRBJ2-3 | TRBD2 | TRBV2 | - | CASSGLAGGDTQYF | TGTGCCAGCAGTGGACTAGCGGGGGGAGATACGCAGTATTTT
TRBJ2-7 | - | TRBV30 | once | CAWSLSRRGDKYF | TGTGCCTGGAGTCTTTCGCGACGAGGGGACAAGTACTTC
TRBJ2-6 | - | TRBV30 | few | CAVALGSGANVLTF | TGTGCTGTAGCCTTGGGCTCTGGGGCCAACGTCCTGACTTTC
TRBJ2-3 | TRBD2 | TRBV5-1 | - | CASRTLLAGATGDTQYF | TGCGCCAGCAGAACACTCCTAGCGGGAGCCACGGGGGATACGCAGTATTTT
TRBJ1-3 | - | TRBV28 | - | CASLNQVHSGNTIYF | TGTGCCAGCTTGAATCAGGTTCACTCTGGAAACACCATATATTTT
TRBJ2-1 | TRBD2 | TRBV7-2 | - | CASSSQLAGTNEQFF | TGTGCCAGCAGCTCCCAGCTAGCGGGAACGAATGAGCAGTTCTTC
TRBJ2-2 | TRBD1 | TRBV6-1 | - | CASRQGDTGELFF | TGTGCCTCGAGACAGGGCGACACCGGGGAGCTGTTTTTT
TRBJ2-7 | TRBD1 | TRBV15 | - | CATSRDRESYEQYF | TGTGCCACCAGCAGGGACAGGGAGTCCTACGAGCAGTACTTC
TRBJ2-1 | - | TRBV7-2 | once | CASTTKLGGGTSYNEQFF | TGTGCCAGCACCACCAAATTAGGGGGGGGCACCTCCTACAATGAGCAGTTCTTC
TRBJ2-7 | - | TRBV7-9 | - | CASSLREVASYEQYF | TGTGCCAGCAGCTTAAGAGAAGTAGCGTCCTACGAGCAGTACTTC
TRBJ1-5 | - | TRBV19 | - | CASSTTGMGQPQHF | TGTGCCAGTAGTACTACAGGTATGGGTCAGCCCCAGCATTTT
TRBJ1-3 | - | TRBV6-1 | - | CASRPGFSGNTIYF | TGTGCCAGCAGGCCAGGGTTCTCTGGAAACACCATATATTTT
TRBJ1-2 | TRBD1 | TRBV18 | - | CASSPSTGDYGYTF | TGTGCCAGCTCACCTTCGACAGGGGACTATGGCTACACCTTC
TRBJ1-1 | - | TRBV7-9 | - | CASSSYRFHTEAFF | TGTGCCAGCAGTTCCTACAGGTTCCACACTGAAGCTTTCTTT
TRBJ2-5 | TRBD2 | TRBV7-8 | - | CASSGASGYQETQYF | TGTGCCAGCTCGGGCGCTAGCGGTTACCAAGAGACCCAGTACTTC
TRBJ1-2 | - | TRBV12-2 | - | CASRCRDSDYGYTF | TGTGCAAGTCGCTGCCGGGACAGCGACTATGGCTACACCTTC
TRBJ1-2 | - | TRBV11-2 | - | CASSGQQGVGYTF | TGTGCCAGCAGTGGACAACAGGGTGTGGGCTACACCTTC
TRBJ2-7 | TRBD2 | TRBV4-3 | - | CASSQKAGGPYEQYF | TGCGCCAGCAGCCAAAAAGCGGGGGGGCCCTACGAGCAGTACTTC
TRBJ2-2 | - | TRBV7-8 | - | CASSLGDGTNTGELFF | TGTGCCAGCAGCTTAGGTGACGGGACGAACACCGGGGAGCTGTTTTTT
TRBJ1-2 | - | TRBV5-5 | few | CASSRRTEDYGYTF | TGTGCCAGCAGCCGACGCACAGAAGATTATGGCTACACCTTC
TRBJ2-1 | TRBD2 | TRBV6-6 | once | CASSYKTSGVNEQFF | TGTGCCAGCAGTTACAAAACTAGCGGGGTAAATGAGCAGTTCTTC
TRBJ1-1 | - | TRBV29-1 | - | CSVELLVEAFF | TGCAGCGTTGAGCTGTTAGTTGAAGCTTTCTTT
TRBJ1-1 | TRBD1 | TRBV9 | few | CASSSIRDSTEAFF | TGTGCCAGCAGCTCTATCAGGGACAGCACTGAAGCTTTCTTT
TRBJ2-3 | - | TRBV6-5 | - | CASGTQGGKSDTQYF | TGTGCCAGCGGCACTCAGGGAGGCAAATCAGATACGCAGTATTTT
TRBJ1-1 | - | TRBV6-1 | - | CATKREASGTEAFF | TGTGCCACCAAACGGGAGGCCTCGGGCACTGAAGCTTTCTTT
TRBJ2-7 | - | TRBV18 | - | CASSPSALASSYEQYF | TGTGCCAGCTCACCAAGCGCACTAGCTTCCTCGTACGAGCAGTACTTC
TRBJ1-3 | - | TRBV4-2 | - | CASSQDDGTGNTIYF | TGTGCCAGCAGCCAAGATGACGGGACTGGAAACACCATATATTTT
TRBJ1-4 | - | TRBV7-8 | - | CASSAQPPENEKLFF | TGTGCCAGCAGCGCCCAACCCCCCGAGAATGAAAAACTGTTTTTT
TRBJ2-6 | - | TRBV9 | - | CASSPTRRSSGANVLTF | TGTGCCAGCAGCCCAACCCGACGGAGCTCTGGGGCCAACGTCCTGACTTTC